This TCR beta chain was found in a study of OX40 agonist ivuxolimab in advanced cancers. This table comes from immunoSEQ multiplex PCR, and its TCRdb copy is limited to in-frame clones, with some not included. Here the sample spans 15,000 to 20,000 clones, around 80% being singletons. Germline loops: CDR1 LNHDA, CDR2 SQIVND (reference sequence). The CDR3 is 17 residues long. V was pared by 1 base and J by 0 bases, with 13 bases between. General study findings and limits: CD4+ and CD8+ blood T cells expanded clonally by week 6 at 0.1 to 3.0 mg/kg. Partial responders treated at 0.1-3.0 mg/kg exhibited clonal expansion among the lowest measured.

To note about this clone: The antigen is not known.

V and J are TRBV19 and TRBJ1-5, with D unresolved. The sequences come from CD4+ or CD8+ T cells sorted from blood, collected in a trial of the OX40 agonist ivuxolimab. The source of this sequence is an adult with an advanced solid tumor such as melanoma, head and neck, liver or kidney cancer. CDR3 sequence (DNA): TGTGCCAGTAGTATAGGAAGTGGCGAGCTTAGCAATCAGCCCCAGCATTTT. This encodes CASSIGSGELSNQPQHF.